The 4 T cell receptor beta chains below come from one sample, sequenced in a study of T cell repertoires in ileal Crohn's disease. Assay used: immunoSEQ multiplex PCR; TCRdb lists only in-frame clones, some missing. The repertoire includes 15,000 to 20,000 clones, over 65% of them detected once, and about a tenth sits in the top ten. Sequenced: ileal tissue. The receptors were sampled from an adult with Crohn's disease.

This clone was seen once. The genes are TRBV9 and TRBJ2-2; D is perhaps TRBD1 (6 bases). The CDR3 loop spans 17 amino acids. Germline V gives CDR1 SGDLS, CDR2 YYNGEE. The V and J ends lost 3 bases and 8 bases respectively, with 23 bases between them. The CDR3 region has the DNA TGTGCCAGCAGCGGTCCCGAGGGGGAAAAAGATTTGGGGGAGCTGTTTTTT. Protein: CASSGPEGEKDLGELFF.

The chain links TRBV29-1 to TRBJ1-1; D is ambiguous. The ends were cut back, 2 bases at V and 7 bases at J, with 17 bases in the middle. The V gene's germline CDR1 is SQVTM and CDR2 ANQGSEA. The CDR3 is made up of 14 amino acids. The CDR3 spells CSVESVRGGVEAFF. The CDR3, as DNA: TGCAGCGTTGAATCGGTCAGAGGAGGTGTTGAAGCTTTCTTT.

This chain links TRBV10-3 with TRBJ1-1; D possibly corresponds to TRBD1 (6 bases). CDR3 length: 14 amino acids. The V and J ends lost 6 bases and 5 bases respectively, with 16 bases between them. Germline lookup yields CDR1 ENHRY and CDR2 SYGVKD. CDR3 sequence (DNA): TGTGCCATCAGGGTACAGGGAGTTGAGACTGAAGCTTTCTTT. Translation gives CAIRVQGVETEAFF.

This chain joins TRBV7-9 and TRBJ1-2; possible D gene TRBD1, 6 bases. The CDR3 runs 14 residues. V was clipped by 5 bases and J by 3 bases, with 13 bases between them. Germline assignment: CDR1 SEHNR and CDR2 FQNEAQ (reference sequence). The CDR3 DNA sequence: TGTGCCAGCAGCCCCCAGACAGGAGACTATGGCTACACCTTC. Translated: CASSPQTGDYGYTF.